These 8 T cell receptor beta chains share one sample of origin, sequenced in a study of cytotoxic CD8 clonotypes in ibrutinib-treated CLL. Repertoires were generated with immunoSEQ multiplex PCR, while TCRdb's copy carries only in-frame clones and drops some. The sample yields 95,000 to 100,000 clones, around four fifths seen once. This specimen was PBMCs, taken after 12 months of ibrutinib treatment. Every receptor here comes from a human donor with chronic lymphocytic leukemia.

The chain couples TRBV5-1 to TRBJ2-7, with TRBD1 identical over 9 bases. Germline V gives CDR1 SGHRS, CDR2 YFSETQ. With 2 bases clipped from V and 4 bases from J, the junction kept 10 bases outside the gene matches. This CDR3 region has 16 residues. The CDR3: CASSFYAGTGRYEQYF. The DNA of the CDR3 is TGCGCCAGCAGCTTTTACGCCGGGACAGGGCGGTACGAGCAGTACTTC.

The chain couples TRBV7-2 to TRBJ1-1; D unclear. CDR1 is SGHTA, CDR2 FQGNSA, per germline. The V end was cut by 3 bases, the J end by 7 bases, with 9 bases between. This CDR3 is built from 12 residues. For the CDR3, the DNA is TGTGCCAGCAGCTTTAGTGGAATTGAAGCTTTCTTT. Its protein is CASSFSGIEAFF.

The V gene is TRBV5-1, the J gene TRBJ2-5, with a possible D match to TRBD1 (6 bases). Germline V CDR1 and CDR2: SGHRS, YFSETQ. The V end lost 3 bases, the J end lost 0 bases, and 9 bases lay between the germline ends. This CDR3 has 14 residues. CDR3 in DNA: TGCGCCAGCAGCTCTTACAGGGACCAAGAGACCCAGTACTTC. Translated, it gives CASSSYRDQETQYF.

The V call is TRBV5-1, the J call TRBJ1-1, with a weak D call TRBD1 (6 bases). Between the trimmed V and J ends, which lost 0 bases and 1 base, there was a span of 7 bases. Germline loops: CDR1 SGHRS, CDR2 YFSETQ. This CDR3 contains 14 residues. The CDR3 region has the DNA TGCGCCAGCAGCTTGGGGACAGCGAACACTGAAGCTTTCTTT. Residues: CASSLGTANTEAFF.

The chain carries TRBV7-9 and TRBJ1-1; tentatively, D is TRBD1 (6 bases). CDR1 and CDR2 (germline): SEHNR, FQNEAQ (reference sequence). Trimming took off 1 base at V and 11 bases at J, with 14 bases between the two ends. This CDR3 spans 13 amino acids. CDR3 sequence reads: CASSLDGLGGAFF. The CDR3 DNA reads as TGTGCCAGCAGCTTAGATGGGCTGGGGGGCGCTTTCTTT.

This chain connects TRBV19 to TRBJ2-7, with D maybe TRBD2 (5 bases). The CDR3 spans 15 residues. Germline V lookup: CDR1 LNHDA, CDR2 SQIVND (reference sequence). With 3 bases removed from V and 0 bases from J, the gap between germline ends came to 12 bases. For the CDR3, the DNA is TGTGCCAGTAGTATTGTTACGGGAAGCTCCTACGAGCAGTACTTC. Amino acid sequence: CASSIVTGSSYEQYF.

This clone has only one observation. The V gene is TRBV27, the J gene TRBJ1-5; TRBD1 might be the D (5 bases). V was cut by 7 bases and J by 0 bases, with 13 bases left in between. Germline CDR1 reads MNHEY; CDR2 reads SMNVEV (reference sequence). This CDR3 is built from 15 residues. CDR3 sequence reads: CASKPGLNSNQPQHF. CDR3 DNA: TGTGCCAGCAAACCGGGACTGAATAGCAATCAGCCCCAGCATTTT.

The V call is TRBV9, the J call TRBJ2-1; D unclear. V was cut by 4 bases and J by 6 bases, with 11 bases left in between. From germline, CDR1 is SGDLS and CDR2 YYNGEE. The CDR3 extends over 13 amino acids. CDR3 region: CASSRDSVNEQFF. The DNA of the CDR3 is TGTGCCAGCAGCAGGGATAGTGTCAATGAGCAGTTCTTC.